These 10 T cell receptor beta chains were sequenced from one sample in a study of vaccination and CD4 T cells after COVID-19. The treatment here: roughly nine-day PBMC culture with coronavirus spike peptide pools or control peptides (ViraFEST assay). No antigen is known for these receptors. Researchers used the Oncomine TCR Beta short-read assay to sequence DNA from cultured CD4+ T cells. Using its own MiXCR run on the PCR reads, TCRdb lists one record per CDR3 protein. The sample shows 9,500 to 15,000 distinct CDR3 sequences, roughly 60% of them seen only once. Sequenced material: CD4+ T cells from blood, cultured in vitro, taken before SARS-CoV-2 vaccination. Receptors originate from a human donor who had recovered from COVID-19.

This clonotype was recorded once. V usage is TRBV12-3 or TRBV12-4 and J usage is TRBJ2-2; D may correspond to TRBD1 or TRBD2 (6 bases each). Trimming cost V 2 bases and J 3 bases, with 10 bases left between them. This CDR3 region has 15 residues. The CDR3 DNA reads as TGTGCCAGCAGTTTAATGGGGGGCGACACCGGGGAGCTGTTTTTT. Translating it yields CASSLMGGDTGELFF.

V and J are TRBV20-1 and TRBJ2-7, with 12 bases fitting TRBD2. Trimming took 5 bases from V and 4 from J; bases not matched to a gene: 9. Germline V lookup: CDR1 DFQATT, CDR2 SNEGSKA (reference sequence). This CDR3 contains 15 residues. CDR3 DNA: TGCAGTGCTGAGACACCGACTAGCGGGAGTTACGAGCAGTACTTC. Translation gives CSAETPTSGSYEQYF.

The chain employs TRBV7-2 and TRBJ1-3, with 7 nucleotides matching TRBD1. Trimming cost V 5 bases and J 0 bases; bases outside gene matches: 7. The CDR3 is 16 amino acids. CDR1 is SGHTA, CDR2 FQGNSA, per germline. The CDR3, as DNA: TGTGCCAGCAGCGTACAGGGGACCCTCTCTGGAAACACCATATATTTT. Protein sequence: CASSVQGTLSGNTIYF. Using reference TRBV7-2 and TRBJ1-3 for the parts outside the CDR3, the full variable domain is GAGVSQSPSNKVTEKGKDVELRCDPISGHTALYWYRQSLGQGLEFLIYFQGNSAPDKSGLPSDRFSAERTGGSVSTLTIQRTQQEDSAVYLCASSVQGTLSGNTIYFGEGSWLTVV.

This sequence joins TRBV7-9 and TRBJ2-3; 14 bases match TRBD2. V trimming: 5 bases; J trimming: 7 bases; junction bases outside the gene matches: 14. In germline, CDR1 is SEHNR, CDR2 FQNEAQ (reference sequence). CDR3 length: 18 residues. CDR3 loop: CASSQRPGTSGSGYTQYF. The CDR3 coding sequence is TGTGCCAGCAGCCAACGTCCCGGGACTAGCGGGAGCGGATATACGCAGTATTTT.

This clonotype was detected only a few times. The V call is TRBV7-9, the J call TRBJ2-5; D possibly corresponds to TRBD2 (6 bases). The CDR3 has 14 amino acids. Per germline, CDR1 SEHNR and CDR2 FQNEAQ (reference sequence). Trimming left V 5 bases short and J 0 bases short, with 10 bases between. CDR3 loop: CASSLREYQETQYF. In DNA, the CDR3 is TGTGCCAGCAGCCTCCGGGAGTACCAAGAGACCCAGTACTTC.

The V call is TRBV25-1, the J call TRBJ1-6; the D is unclear. This CDR3 is built from 15 residues. Per germline, CDR1 MGHDK and CDR2 SYGVNS. Between the trimmed V and J ends, which lost 1 base and 4 bases, there was a span of 8 bases. This chain's CDR3 is CASSESTAYNSPLHF. The CDR3 nucleotides read TGTGCCAGCAGTGAATCCACAGCTTATAATTCACCCCTCCACTTT. The full variable domain, in which reference TRBV25-1 and TRBJ1-6 provide the parts outside the CDR3, is EADIYQTPRYLVIGTGKKITLECSQTMGHDKMYWYQQDPGMELHLIHYSYGVNSTEKGDLSSESTVSRIRTEHFPLTLESARPSHTSQYLCASSESTAYNSPLHFGNGTRLTVT.

This clonotype was recorded a few times. V and J are TRBV20-1 and TRBJ1-2; TRBD1 is a possible D gene (5 bases). Trimming took off 1 base at V and 7 bases at J, with 10 bases between the two ends. The V gene's germline CDR1 is DFQATT and CDR2 SNEGSKA (reference sequence). This CDR3 has 12 residues. The DNA of the CDR3 is TGCAGTGCTAGAGTGCCAGGGTCTGGCTACACCTTC. Protein sequence: CSARVPGSGYTF.

This clonotype came up a few times. The J gene is TRBJ1-2, the V gene TRBV7-3, with D possibly being TRBD1 (6 bases). The CDR3 is 17 residues long. Trimming took 2 bases from V and 6 from J, leaving 22 bases between them. Germline lookup yields CDR1 SGHTA and CDR2 FQGTGA. The CDR3 region is CASSLALHGTPGDGYTF. Here the CDR3 DNA reads TGTGCCAGCAGCTTAGCGTTGCACGGGACACCTGGGGATGGCTACACCTTC.

The chain carries TRBV19 and TRBJ1-5, with D perhaps TRBD1 (5 bases). This CDR3 spans 17 amino acids. CDR1 is LNHDA and CDR2 is SQIVND in the germline V gene (reference sequence). With 8 bases removed from V and 0 bases from J, the gap between germline ends came to 20 bases. Here the CDR3 DNA reads TGTGCCAGTCATATCGGGGTCGGGGGGAATAGCAATCAGCCCCAGCATTTT. It encodes CASHIGVGGNSNQPQHF.

The chain uses TRBV20-1 and TRBJ2-7, with 10 bases that match TRBD1. V trimming: 2 bases; J trimming: 2 bases; junction bases outside the gene matches: 12. In germline, CDR1 is DFQATT, CDR2 SNEGSKA (reference sequence). The CDR3 is made up of 17 amino acids. The CDR3 nucleotides read TGCAGTGCTAGAACCCTTGGGACAGGGGAAATTACCTACGAGCAGTACTTC. Protein product: CSARTLGTGEITYEQYF.